The source of this T cell receptor (beta chain) is a study of shared clonotypes between healthy human individuals (dated by TCRdb to 2018 to 2021). With regard to the full study: The cohort included three men and a couple of women between 18 and 49 years of age. Blood TCR repertoires of a handful of healthy adults were deeply sequenced to estimate repertoire size and the extent of clonotype sharing between individuals. To increase sequencing depth and limit assay-specific biases, different laboratories used diverse techniques to prepare libraries and sequence TCR repertoires. Per donor, leukapheresis produced somewhere between about 0.94 and 9.5 billion PBMCs. Overall study outcomes, separate from this receptor: The small number of donors limited the genetic and exposure-history diversity represented. Pairwise subsampling indicated that sequencing depth was expected to affect the degree of clonotype sharing among donors. Sampling was limited to blood, and TCR repertoires in tissue likely differ from TCR repertoires in blood.

Using the deep immunoSEQ assay, TCR CDR3 regions were amplified from genomic DNA by multiplex PCR. For each cell subset, the extracted genomic DNA was distributed evenly across all wells of several immunoSEQ 96-well plates, and each plate served as one replicate. For unsorted PBMC, about 270 ng of genomic DNA, equivalent to roughly 30,000 T cell genomes, went into each replicate PCR. Ten immunoSEQ deep assay plates were used to sequence the unsorted PBMC genomic DNA. Purified libraries were measured with a Qubit 3.0 fluorometer, size-checked on a Bioanalyzer 2100, and measured again with the KAPA Library Quantification kit. Every immunoSEQ 96-well plate was sequenced on a dedicated single-read 150-cycle Illumina NextSeq 550 flow cell. Concerning the study's data processing: The immunoSEQ output contained only junctional sequences without quality scores, so filtering could not match that applied to full-length reads. Sequences were annotated with PyIR, a Python wrapper for IgBLAST v1.9, and V/J genes and CDR3 were assigned using IMGT germline references. Reads were filtered out if the reads had weak V/J assignments (E-value above 1e-6), no CDR3, stop codons, out-of-frame junctions, or ambiguous translated residues. V3J clonotypes were defined as sequences sharing the same inferred V gene, J gene, and CDR3 amino acid sequence. The percentage overlap between two repertoires was calculated by dividing the number of shared unique clonotypes by the size of the smaller repertoire. Repertoire richness was assessed with RTK rarefaction, the Chao1 estimator, and Recon v2.1 estimates of unobserved clonotypes. What TCRdb holds here is the immuneACCESS table cut down to in-frame rearrangements. Part of the clones is not present; checked against another copy, under half of the missing clones reflect an unresolved V gene, and the others are unexplained. The V and J calls and clone size are taken from that table; D and trimming were inferred from the DNA. Recorded for this sample are roughly 500,000 clones; roughly 80% of them occurred a single time. The ten top clones hold about 13% of the sample.

The donors were healthy, HIV-negative adults with no recently reported acute infections or vaccinations. Every donor was a Caucasian adult residing in Nashville, Tennessee, USA. For unsorted samples, about 90 million PBMCs were counted, and genomic DNA was extracted using the QIAamp DNA Blood Mini kit. Blood was obtained by leukapheresis, after which PBMCs were separated by Ficoll-Histopaque density gradient centrifugation and cryopreserved in liquid nitrogen vapor phase. A remark on this clone: What this receptor recognizes is not known. Base qualities are not at hand, and no much larger clone is one base apart.

The junction shows trimming of 4 bases on V and 4 bases on J, and the gene matches do not reach 7 bases of it. Inclusive of the bounding cysteine and phenylalanine, the CDR3 is 15 residues long. Kept here is only the CDR3 DNA, which spans 45 bases and is read in frame from base 1. Looking up the germline V gene yields CDR1 SGHTA and CDR2 FQGNSA. This chain joins TRBV7-2 to TRBJ2-7, and 10 bases in between align with TRBD2. The TCR originated in a woman aged 35 to 49 in good health. Some clones in this sample may be carry-over from other donors' samples. Input material: PBMCs. For the CDR3, the sequence is CASSSLSGRVYEQYF. The sequenced DNA is TGTGCCAGCAGCTCCTTGAGCGGGAGGGTTTACGAGCAGTACTTC. The entire variable domain, with the stretches around the CDR3 drawn from the reference TRBV7-2 and TRBJ2-7 proteins, is GAGVSQSPSNKVTEKGKDVELRCDPISGHTALYWYRQSLGQGLEFLIYFQGNSAPDKSGLPSDRFSAERTGGSVSTLTIQRTQQEDSAVYLCASSSLSGRVYEQYFGPGTRLTVT.